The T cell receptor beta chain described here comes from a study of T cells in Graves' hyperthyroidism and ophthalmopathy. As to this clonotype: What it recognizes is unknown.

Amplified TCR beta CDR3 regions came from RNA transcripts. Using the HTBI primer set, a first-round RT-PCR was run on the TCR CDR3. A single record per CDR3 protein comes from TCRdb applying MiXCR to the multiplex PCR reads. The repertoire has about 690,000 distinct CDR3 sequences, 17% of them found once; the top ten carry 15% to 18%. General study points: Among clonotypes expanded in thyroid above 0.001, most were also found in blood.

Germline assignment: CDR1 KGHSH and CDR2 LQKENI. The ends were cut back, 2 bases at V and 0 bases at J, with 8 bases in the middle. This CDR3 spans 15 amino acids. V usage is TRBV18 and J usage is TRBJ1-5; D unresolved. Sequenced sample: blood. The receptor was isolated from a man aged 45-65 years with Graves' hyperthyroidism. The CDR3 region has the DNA TGTGCCAGCTCACCAGCAGACTTTAGCAATCAGCCCCAGCATTTT. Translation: CASSPADFSNQPQHF.